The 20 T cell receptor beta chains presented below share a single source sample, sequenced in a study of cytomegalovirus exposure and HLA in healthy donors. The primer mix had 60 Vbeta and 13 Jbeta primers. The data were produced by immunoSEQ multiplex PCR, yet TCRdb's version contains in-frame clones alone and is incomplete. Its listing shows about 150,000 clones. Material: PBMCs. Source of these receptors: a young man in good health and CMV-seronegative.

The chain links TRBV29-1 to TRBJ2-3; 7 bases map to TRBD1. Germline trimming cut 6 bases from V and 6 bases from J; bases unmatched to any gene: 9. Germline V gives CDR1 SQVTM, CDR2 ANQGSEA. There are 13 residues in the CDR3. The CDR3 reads CSVRGIGADTQYF. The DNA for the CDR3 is TGCAGCGTCAGGGGGATAGGAGCGGATACGCAGTATTTT.

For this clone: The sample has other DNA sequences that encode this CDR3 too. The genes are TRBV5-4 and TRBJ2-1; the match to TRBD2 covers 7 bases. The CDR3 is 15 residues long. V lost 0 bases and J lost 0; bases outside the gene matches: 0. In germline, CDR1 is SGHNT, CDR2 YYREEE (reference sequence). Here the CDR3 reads CASSLGGSSYNEQFF. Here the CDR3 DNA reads TGTGCCAGCAGCTTGGGCGGGAGCTCCTACAATGAGCAGTTCTTC.

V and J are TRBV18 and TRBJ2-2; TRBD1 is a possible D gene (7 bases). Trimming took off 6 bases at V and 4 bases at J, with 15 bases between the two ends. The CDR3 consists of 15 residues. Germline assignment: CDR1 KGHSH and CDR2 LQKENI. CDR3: CASSPEGAATGELFF. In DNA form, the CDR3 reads TGTGCCAGCTCCCCGGAGGGGGCGGCCACCGGGGAGCTGTTTTTT. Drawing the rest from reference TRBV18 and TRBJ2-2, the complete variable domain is NAGVMQNPRHLVRRRGQEARLRCSPMKGHSHVYWYRQLPEEGLKFMVYLQKENIIDESGMPKERFSAEFPKEGPSILRIQQVVRGDSAAYFCASSPEGAATGELFFGEGSRLTVL.

For the CDR3, the DNA is TGTGCCAGTAGTATTCCAGGGGCCTACGAGCAGTACTTC. Amino acids: CASSIPGAYEQYF. The rearrangement links TRBV19 to TRBJ2-7; a weak D match, TRBD1 (6 bases). Germline-derived CDR1 and CDR2 are LNHDA and SQIVND (reference sequence). This CDR3 has 13 residues. Trimming took off 3 bases at V and 2 bases at J, with 8 bases between the two ends.

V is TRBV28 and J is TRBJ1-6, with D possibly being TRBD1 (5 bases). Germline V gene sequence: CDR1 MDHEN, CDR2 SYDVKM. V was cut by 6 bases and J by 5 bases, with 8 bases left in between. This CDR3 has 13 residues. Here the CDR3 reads CASSQGNNSPLHF. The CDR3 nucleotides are TGTGCCAGCAGCCAGGGAAATAATTCACCCCTCCACTTT.

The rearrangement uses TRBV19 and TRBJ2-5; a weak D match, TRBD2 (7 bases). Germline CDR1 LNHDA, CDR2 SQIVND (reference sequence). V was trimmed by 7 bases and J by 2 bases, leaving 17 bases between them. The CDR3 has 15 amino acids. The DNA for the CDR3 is TGTGCCAGTAAAGTAAAAGCGGGGACACAAGAGACCCAGTACTTC. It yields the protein CASKVKAGTQETQYF.

As DNA, the CDR3 is TGTGCCAGCAGCCCTTCTCTGGAGACCCAGTACTTC. Its translation is CASSPSLETQYF. The V gene is TRBV14, the J gene TRBJ2-5; D not resolved. Trimming took 4 bases from V and 5 from J, leaving 8 bases between them. The V gene's germline CDR1 is SGHDN and CDR2 FVKESK. The CDR3 runs to 12 residues.

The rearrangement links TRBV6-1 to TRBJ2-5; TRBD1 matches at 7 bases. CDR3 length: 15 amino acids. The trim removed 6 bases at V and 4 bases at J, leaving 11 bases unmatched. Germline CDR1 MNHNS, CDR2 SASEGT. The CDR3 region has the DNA TGTGCCAGCAGCCCAAGGCCGGGACAGTTAGAGACCCAGTACTTC. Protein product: CASSPRPGQLETQYF.

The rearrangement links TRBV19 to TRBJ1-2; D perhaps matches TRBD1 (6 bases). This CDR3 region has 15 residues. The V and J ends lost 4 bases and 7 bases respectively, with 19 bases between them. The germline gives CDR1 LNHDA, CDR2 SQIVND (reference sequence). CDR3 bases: TGTGCCAGTAGTACTTCCGGACAGTACGTACCTGGCTACACCTTC. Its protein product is CASSTSGQYVPGYTF.

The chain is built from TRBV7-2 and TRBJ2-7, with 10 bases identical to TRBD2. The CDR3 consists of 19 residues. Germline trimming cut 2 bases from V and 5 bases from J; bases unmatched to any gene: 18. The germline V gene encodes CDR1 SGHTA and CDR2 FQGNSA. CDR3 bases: TGTGCCAGCAGCTTAAGAGGGGGCCGCACCCTAGCGGGAGTCCACGAGCAGTACTTC. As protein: CASSLRGGRTLAGVHEQYF. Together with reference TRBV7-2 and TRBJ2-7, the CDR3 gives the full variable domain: GAGVSQSPSNKVTEKGKDVELRCDPISGHTALYWYRQSLGQGLEFLIYFQGNSAPDKSGLPSDRFSAERTGGSVSTLTIQRTQQEDSAVYLCASSLRGGRTLAGVHEQYFGPGTRLTVT.

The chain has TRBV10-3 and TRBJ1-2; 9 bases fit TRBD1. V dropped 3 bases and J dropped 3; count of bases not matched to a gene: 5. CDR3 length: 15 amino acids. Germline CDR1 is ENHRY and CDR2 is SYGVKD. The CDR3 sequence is CAISDPGQGHYGYTF. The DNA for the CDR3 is TGTGCCATCAGTGATCCGGGACAGGGCCACTATGGCTACACCTTC.

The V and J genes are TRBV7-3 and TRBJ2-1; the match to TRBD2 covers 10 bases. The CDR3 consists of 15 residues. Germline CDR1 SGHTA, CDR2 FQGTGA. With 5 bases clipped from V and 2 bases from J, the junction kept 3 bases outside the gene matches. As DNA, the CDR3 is TGTGCCAGCAGCCCCCTAGCGGGAGCCTACAATGAGCAGTTCTTC. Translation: CASSPLAGAYNEQFF.

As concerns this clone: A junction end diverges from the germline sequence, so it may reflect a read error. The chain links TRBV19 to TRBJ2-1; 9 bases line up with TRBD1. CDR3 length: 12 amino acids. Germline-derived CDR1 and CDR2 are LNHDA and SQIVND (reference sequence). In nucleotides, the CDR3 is TGTGCCAGTAGTATCCTGACAGGGGGAAGGATCTTC. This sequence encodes CASSILTGGRIF.

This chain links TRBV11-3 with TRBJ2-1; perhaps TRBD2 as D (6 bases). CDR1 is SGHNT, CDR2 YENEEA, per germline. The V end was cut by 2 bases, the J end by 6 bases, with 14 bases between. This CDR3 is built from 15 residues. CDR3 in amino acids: CASSLRAGTPNEQFF. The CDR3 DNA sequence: TGTGCCAGCAGCTTACGCGCGGGGACTCCCAATGAGCAGTTCTTC.

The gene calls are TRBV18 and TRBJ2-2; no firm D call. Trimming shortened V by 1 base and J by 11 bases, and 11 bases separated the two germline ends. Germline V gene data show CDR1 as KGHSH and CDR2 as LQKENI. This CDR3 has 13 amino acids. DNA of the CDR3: TGTGCCAGCTCACCACTCGAAACGGTTGAGCTGTTTTTT. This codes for CASSPLETVELFF.

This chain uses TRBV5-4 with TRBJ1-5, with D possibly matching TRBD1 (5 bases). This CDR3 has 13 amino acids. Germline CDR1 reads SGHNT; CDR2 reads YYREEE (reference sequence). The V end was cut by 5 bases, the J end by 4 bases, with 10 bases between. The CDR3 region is CASSPGENQPQHF. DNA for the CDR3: TGTGCCAGCAGTCCGGGGGAGAATCAGCCCCAGCATTTT.

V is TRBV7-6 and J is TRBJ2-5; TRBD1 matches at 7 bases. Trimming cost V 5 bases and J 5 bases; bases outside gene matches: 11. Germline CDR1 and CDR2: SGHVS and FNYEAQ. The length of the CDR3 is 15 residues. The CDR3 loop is CASSVQTGFGETQYF. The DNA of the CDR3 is TGTGCCAGCAGCGTTCAGACAGGGTTTGGGGAGACCCAGTACTTC.

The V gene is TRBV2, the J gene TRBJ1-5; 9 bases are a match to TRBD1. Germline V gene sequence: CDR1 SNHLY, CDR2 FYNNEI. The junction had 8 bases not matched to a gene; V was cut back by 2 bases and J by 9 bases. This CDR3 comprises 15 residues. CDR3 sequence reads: CASSELGQGDGPQHF. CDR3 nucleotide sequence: TGTGCCAGCAGTGAATTGGGACAGGGAGATGGGCCCCAGCATTTT.

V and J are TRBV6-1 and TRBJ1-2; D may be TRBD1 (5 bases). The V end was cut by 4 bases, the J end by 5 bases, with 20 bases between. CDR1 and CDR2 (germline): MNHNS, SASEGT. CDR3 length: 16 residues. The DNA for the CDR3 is TGTGCCAGCAGTGGCGGGACTAAGGGGAGGTCGTATGGCTACACCTTC. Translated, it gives CASSGGTKGRSYGYTF.

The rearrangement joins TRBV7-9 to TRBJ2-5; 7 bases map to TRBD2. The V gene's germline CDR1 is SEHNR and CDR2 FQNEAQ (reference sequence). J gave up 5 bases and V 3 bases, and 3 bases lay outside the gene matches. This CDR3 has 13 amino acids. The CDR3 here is CASSLEAGETQYF. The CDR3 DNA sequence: TGTGCCAGCAGCTTGGAAGCGGGGGAGACCCAGTACTTC.